These 2 T cell receptor beta chains originate from one sample sequenced in a study of blood T cell repertoires in COVID-19. TCRdb's table, derived via immunoSEQ multiplex PCR, lists solely in-frame clones and lacks some. The data show fewer than 300,000 clones, approximately 89% seen once. Input material: PBMCs or T cells enriched from blood (not recorded which). These receptors were collected from a woman in her thirties or forties with acute COVID-19.

V and J are TRBV5-6 and TRBJ2-1, with 13 bases lining up with TRBD2. Germline CDR1 and CDR2: SGHDT and YYEEEE. Unmatched junction bases numbered 2, after V lost 8 bases and J lost 6 bases. The CDR3 consists of 13 residues. The CDR3 here is CASGLAGVNEQFF. CDR3 DNA sequence: TGTGCCAGTGGACTAGCGGGAGTCAATGAGCAGTTCTTC. Full variable domain (outside the CDR3, taken from reference TRBV5-6 and TRBJ2-1): DAGVTQSPTHLIKTRGQQVTLRCSPKSGHDTVSWYQQALGQGPQFIFQYYEEEERQRGNFPDRFSGHQFPNYSSELNVNALLLGDSALYLCASGLAGVNEQFFGPGTRLTVL.

J is TRBJ1-2 and V is TRBV9; 7 bases agree with TRBD1. V trimming: 7 bases; J trimming: 4 bases; junction bases outside the gene matches: 4. There are 12 residues in the CDR3. The germline V gene encodes CDR1 SGDLS and CDR2 YYNGEE. CDR3 nucleotides: TGTGCCAGCTGGGGACAGCCCTATGGCTACACCTTC. This gives the protein CASWGQPYGYTF. The whole variable domain, remainder taken from reference TRBV9 and TRBJ1-2, is DSGVTQTPKHLITATGQRVTLRCSPRSGDLSVYWYQQSLDQGLQFLIQYYNGEERAKGNILERFSAQQFPDLHSELNLSSLELGDSALYFCASWGQPYGYTFGSGTRLTVV.